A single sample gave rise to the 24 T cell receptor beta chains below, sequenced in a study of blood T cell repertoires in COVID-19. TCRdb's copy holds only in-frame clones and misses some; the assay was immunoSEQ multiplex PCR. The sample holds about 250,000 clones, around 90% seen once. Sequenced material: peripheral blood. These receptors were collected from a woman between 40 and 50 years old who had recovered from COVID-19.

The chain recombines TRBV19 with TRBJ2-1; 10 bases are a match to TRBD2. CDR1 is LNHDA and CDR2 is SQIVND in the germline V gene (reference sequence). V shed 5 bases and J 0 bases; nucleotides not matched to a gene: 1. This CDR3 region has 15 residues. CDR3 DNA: TGTGCCAGTAGTCGACTAGCGGGCTCCTACAATGAGCAGTTCTTC. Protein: CASSRLAGSYNEQFF.

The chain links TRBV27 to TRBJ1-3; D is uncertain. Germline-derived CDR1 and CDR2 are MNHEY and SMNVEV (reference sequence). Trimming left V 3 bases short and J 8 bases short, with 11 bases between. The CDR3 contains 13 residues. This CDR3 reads CASSFIPPDTIYF. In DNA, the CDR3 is TGTGCCAGCAGTTTCATCCCGCCGGACACCATATATTTT.

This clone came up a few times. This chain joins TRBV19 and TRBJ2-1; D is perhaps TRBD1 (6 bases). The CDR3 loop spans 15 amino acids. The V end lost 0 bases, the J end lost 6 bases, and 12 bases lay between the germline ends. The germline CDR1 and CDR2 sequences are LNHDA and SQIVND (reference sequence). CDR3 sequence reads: CASSIDRTARNEQFF. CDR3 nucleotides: TGTGCCAGTAGTATAGATAGGACAGCGCGCAATGAGCAGTTCTTC.

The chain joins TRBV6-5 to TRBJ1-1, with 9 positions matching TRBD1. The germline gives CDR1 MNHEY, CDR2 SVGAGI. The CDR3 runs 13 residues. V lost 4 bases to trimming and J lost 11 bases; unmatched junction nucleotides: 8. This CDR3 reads CASSSPQGATAFF. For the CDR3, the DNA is TGTGCCAGCAGTTCCCCACAGGGGGCAACGGCTTTCTTT.

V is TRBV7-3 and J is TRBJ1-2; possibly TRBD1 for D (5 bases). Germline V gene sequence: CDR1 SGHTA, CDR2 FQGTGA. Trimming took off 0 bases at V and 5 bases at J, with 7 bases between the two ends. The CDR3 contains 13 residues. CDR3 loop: CASSLTEGYGYTF. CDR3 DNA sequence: TGTGCCAGCAGCTTAACGGAGGGGTATGGCTACACCTTC.

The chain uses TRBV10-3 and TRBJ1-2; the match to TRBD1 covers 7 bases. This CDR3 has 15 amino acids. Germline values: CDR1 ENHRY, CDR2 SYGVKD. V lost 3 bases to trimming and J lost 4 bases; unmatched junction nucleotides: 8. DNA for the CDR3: TGTGCCATCAGTGACGGGGGACAGTTCGGCTATGGCTACACCTTC. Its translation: CAISDGGQFGYGYTF.

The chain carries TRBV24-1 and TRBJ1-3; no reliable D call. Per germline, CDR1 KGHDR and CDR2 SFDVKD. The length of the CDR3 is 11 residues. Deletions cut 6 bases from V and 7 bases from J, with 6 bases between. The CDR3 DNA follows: TGTGCCACCAGTTCGGGGAACACCATATATTTT. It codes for CATSSGNTIYF.

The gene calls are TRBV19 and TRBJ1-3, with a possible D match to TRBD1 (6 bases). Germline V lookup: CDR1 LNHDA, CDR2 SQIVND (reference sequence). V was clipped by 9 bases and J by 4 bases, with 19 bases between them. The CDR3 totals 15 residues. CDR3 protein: CASGATGSSGNTIYF. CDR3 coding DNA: TGTGCCAGCGGCGCGACAGGTTCATCAGGAAACACCATATATTTT. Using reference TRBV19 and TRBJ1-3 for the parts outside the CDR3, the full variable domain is DGGITQSPKYLFRKEGQNVTLSCEQNLNHDAMYWYRQDPGQGLRLIYYSQIVNDFQKGDIAEGYSVSREKKESFPLTVTSAQKNPTAFYLCASGATGSSGNTIYFGEGSWLTVV.

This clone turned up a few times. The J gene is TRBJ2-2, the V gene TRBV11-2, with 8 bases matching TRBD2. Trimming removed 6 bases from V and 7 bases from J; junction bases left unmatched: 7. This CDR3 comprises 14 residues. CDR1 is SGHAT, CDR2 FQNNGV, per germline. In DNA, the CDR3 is TGTGCCAGCAGTCGGGAGGGCCTTAGCGGGGAGCTGTTTTTT. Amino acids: CASSREGLSGELFF.

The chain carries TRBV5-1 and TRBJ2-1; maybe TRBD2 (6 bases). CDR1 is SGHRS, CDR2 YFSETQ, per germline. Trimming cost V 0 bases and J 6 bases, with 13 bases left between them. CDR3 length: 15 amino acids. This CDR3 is CASSLGREWGNEQFF. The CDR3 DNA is TGCGCCAGCAGCTTGGGCCGGGAGTGGGGCAATGAGCAGTTCTTC.

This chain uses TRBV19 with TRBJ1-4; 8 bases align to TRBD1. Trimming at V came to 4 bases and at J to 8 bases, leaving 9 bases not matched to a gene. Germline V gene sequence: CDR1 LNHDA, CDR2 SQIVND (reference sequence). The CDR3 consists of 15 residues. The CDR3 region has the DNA TGTGCCAGTAGTAAGCGGACAGGGTTAGAGGAAAAACTGTTTTTT. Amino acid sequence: CASSKRTGLEEKLFF.

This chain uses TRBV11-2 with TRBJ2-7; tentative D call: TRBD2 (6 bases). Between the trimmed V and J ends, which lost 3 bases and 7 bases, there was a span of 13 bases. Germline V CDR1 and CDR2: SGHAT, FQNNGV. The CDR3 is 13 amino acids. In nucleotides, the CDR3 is TGTGCCAGCAGCTTGCACCCGGGAGTTGAGCAGTACTTC. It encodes CASSLHPGVEQYF. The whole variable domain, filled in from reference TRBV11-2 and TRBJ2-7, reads EAGVAQSPRYKIIEKRQSVAFWCNPISGHATLYWYQQILGQGPKLLIQFQNNGVVDDSQLPKDRFSAERLKGVDSTLKIQPAKLEDSAVYLCASSLHPGVEQYFGPGTRLTVT.

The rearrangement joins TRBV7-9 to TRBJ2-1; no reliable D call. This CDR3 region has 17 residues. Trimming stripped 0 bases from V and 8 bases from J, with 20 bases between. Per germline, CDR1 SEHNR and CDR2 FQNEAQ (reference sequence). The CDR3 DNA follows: TGTGCCAGCAGCTTAGCCCCGCGACTCCCCGAGGTGGATGAGCAGTTCTTC. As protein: CASSLAPRLPEVDEQFF. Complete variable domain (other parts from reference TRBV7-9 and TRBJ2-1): DTGVSQNPRHKITKRGQNVTFRCDPISEHNRLYWYRQTLGQGPEFLTYFQNEAQLEKSRLLSDRFSAERPKGSFSTLEIQRTEQGDSAMYLCASSLAPRLPEVDEQFFGPGTRLTVL.

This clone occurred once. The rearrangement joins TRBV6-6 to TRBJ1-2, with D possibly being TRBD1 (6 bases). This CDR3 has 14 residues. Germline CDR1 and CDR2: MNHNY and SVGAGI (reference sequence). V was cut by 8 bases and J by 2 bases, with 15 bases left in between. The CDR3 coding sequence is TGTGCCAGCGCCTCGGCCCAGGGGAACTATGGCTACACCTTC. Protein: CASASAQGNYGYTF.

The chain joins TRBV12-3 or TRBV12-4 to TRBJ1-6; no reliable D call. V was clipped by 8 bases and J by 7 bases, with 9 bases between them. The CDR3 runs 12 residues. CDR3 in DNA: TGTGCCAGCCGAAATCGGAATTCACCCCTCCACTTT. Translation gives CASRNRNSPLHF.

CDR3 sequence reads: CASRSGTGNEQYF. CDR3 in DNA: TGTGCCAGCAGATCTGGGACTGGGAACGAGCAGTACTTC. The rearrangement uses TRBV5-8 and TRBJ2-7; D might be TRBD2 (6 bases). Between the trimmed V and J ends, which lost 5 bases and 5 bases, there was a span of 14 bases. The CDR3 is 13 residues long. Germline loops: CDR1 SGHTS, CDR2 YDEGEE.

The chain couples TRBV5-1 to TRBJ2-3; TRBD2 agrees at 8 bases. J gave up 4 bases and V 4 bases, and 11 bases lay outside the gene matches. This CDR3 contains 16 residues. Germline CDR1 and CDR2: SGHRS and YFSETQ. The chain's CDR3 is CASSPGGTNDPDTQYF. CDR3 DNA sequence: TGCGCCAGCAGCCCGGGAGGGACAAACGACCCAGATACGCAGTATTTT.

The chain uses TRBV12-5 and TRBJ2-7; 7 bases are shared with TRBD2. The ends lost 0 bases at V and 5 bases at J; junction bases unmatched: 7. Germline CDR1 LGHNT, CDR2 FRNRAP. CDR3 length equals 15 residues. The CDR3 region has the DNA TGTGCTAGTGGTTTGGTACGGGGAGGGATCCACGAGCAGTACTTC. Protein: CASGLVRGGIHEQYF. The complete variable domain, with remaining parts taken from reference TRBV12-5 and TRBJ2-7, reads DARVTQTPRHKVTEMGQEVTMRCQPILGHNTVFWYRQTMMQGLELLAYFRNRAPLDDSGMPKDRFSAEMPDATLATLKIQPSEPRDSAVYFCASGLVRGGIHEQYFGPGTRLTVT.

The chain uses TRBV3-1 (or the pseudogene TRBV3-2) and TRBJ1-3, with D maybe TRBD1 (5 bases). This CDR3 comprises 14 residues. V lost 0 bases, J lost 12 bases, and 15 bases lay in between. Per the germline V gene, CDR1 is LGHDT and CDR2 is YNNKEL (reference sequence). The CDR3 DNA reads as TGTGCCAGCAGCCAAGAGAGTCCCGCAAGGGGCATATATTTT. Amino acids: CASSQESPARGIYF.

CDR3 in DNA: TGTGCCAGCAGCCGCACAAGCCAACAGGGGGAGACCCAGTACTTC. Translating it yields CASSRTSQQGETQYF. The chain carries TRBV3-1 (or the pseudogene TRBV3-2) and TRBJ2-5, with 7 positions matching TRBD1. The CDR3 covers 15 residues. The V gene's germline CDR1 is LGHDT and CDR2 YNNKEL (reference sequence). J gave up 5 bases and V 4 bases, and 10 bases lay outside the gene matches.

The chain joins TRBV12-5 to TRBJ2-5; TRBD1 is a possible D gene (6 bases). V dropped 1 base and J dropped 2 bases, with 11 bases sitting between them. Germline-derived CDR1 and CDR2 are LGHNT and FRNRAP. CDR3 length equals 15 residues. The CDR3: CASGLGVGHQETQYF. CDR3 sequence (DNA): TGTGCTAGTGGTTTGGGAGTGGGACATCAAGAGACCCAGTACTTC.

The CDR3 DNA sequence: TGTGCCAGCAGCTCCCGGACAGGGGGCCTCGGCGGGGAGCTGTTTTTT. Translated, it gives CASSSRTGGLGGELFF. This chain links TRBV11-3 with TRBJ2-2; 11 nucleotides align to TRBD1. Germline CDR1 and CDR2: SGHNT and YENEEA. This CDR3 has 16 amino acids. With V trimmed by 4 bases and J by 7 bases, 8 bases remained unmatched.

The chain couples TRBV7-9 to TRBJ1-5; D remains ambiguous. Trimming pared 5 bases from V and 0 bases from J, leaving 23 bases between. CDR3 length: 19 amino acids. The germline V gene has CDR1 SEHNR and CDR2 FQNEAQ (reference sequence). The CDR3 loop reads CASSHSRDPSTYSNQPQHF. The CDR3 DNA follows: TGTGCCAGCAGCCATTCACGGGATCCGTCAACTTATAGCAATCAGCCCCAGCATTTT.

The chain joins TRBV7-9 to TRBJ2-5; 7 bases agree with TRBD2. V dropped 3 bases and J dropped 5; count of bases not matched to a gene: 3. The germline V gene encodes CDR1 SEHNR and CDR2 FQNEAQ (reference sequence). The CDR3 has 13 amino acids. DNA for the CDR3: TGTGCCAGCAGCTTTGCGGGAGACGAGACCCAGTACTTC. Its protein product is CASSFAGDETQYF.